The TCR beta chain under discussion was sequenced for a study of beta chain features in type 1 diabetes. Study-level results: In type 1 diabetes patients, VDJ junctions had fewer insertions; deletions at these junctions were more frequent. Researchers report that Type 1 diabetes patients had moderately but significantly shorter TCRB CDR3s across all four CD4+ subsets. In cDNA sequencing, cells with high TCR expression could be over-represented.

CD4+ naive, central memory, regulatory and stem cell-like memory subsets were isolated by sorting on CD45RO/CCR7/CD25/CD127/CD95/CD27. Each sorted fraction was over 98% pure. Every isolated RNA sample was fully reverse transcribed, so sequencing captured expressed TCRB transcripts. Libraries were prepared by immunoSEQ multiplex PCR; TCRdb keeps only in-frame clonotypes and omits some of them. The sample holds around 250,000 clones, over 11% seen once. Note on this clone: Its matching antigen is unknown.

Germline loops: CDR1 GTSNPN, CDR2 SVGIG (reference sequence). The CDR3 length is 12 residues. J gave up 7 bases and V 4 bases, and 2 bases lay outside the gene matches. This chain connects TRBV30 to TRBJ2-7; TRBD2 matches at 12 bases. Specimen: naive CD4+ T cells from blood. The origin of this receptor is a young man with type 1 diabetes. CDR3 nucleotides: TGTGCCTGGACTAGCGGGAGGGTTGAGCAGTACTTC. Its protein product is CAWTSGRVEQYF.